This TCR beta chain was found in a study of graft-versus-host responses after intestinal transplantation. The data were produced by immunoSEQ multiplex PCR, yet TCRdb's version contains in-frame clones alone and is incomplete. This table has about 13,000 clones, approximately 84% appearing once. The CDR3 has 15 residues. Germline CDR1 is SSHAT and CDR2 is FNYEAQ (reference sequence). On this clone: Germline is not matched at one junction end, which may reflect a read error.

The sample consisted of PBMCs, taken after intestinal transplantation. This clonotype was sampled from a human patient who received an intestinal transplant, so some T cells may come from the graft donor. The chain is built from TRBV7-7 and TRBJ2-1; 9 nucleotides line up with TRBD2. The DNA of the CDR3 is TGTGCTAGCAGCTTATCAGCGGGAGGATTATATGAGCAGTTCTTC. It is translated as CASSLSAGGLYEQFF.